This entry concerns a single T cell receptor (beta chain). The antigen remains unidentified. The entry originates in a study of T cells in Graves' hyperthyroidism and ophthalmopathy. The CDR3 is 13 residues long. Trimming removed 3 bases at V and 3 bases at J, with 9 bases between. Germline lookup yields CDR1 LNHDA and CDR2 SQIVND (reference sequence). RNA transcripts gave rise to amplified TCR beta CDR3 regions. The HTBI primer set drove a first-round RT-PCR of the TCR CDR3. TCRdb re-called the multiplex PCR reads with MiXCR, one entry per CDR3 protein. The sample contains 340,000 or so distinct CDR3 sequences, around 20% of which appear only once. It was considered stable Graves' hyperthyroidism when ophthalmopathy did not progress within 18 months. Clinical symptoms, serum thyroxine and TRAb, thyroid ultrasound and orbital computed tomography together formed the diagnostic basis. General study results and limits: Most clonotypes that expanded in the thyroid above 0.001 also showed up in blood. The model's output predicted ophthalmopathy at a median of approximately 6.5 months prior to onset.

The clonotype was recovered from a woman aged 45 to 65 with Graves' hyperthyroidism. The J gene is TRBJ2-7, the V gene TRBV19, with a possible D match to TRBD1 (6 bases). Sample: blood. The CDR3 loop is CASSITRGYEQYF. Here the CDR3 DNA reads TGTGCCAGTAGTATTACCAGGGGCTACGAGCAGTACTTC.